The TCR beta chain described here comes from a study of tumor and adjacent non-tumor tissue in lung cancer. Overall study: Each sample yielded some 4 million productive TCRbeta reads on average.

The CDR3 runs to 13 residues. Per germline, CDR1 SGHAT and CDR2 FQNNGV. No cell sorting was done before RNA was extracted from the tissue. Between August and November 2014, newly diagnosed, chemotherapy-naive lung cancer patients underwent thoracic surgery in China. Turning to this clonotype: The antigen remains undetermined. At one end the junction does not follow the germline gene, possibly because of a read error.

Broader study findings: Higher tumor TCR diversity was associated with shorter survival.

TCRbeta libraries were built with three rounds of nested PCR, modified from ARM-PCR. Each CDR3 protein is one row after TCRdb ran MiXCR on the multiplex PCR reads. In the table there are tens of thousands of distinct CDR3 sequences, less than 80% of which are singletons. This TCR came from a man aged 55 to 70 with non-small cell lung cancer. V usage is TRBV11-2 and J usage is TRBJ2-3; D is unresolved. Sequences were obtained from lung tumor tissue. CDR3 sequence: CASTFASTDMQCF. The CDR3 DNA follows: TGTGCCAGCACTTTTGCCAGCACAGATATGCAGTGTTTT.